Sequencing of this T cell receptor (beta chain) was carried out in a study of blood T cell repertoires in COVID-19. Study information: Samples taken during acute and convalescent COVID-19 were collected in the United States, Italy and Spain. PBMCs, B-cell-depleted T cells, or T cells provided the cDNA or gDNA that made up the material.

As processed by the authors: Quantification of nucleated cells was approximated via reference gene primer amplification. TCRdb keeps only in-frame clones here, not all; method: immunoSEQ multiplex PCR. V and J calls and clone size are given by that table; D and trimming were obtained from the DNA. The sample lists approximately 300,000 clones; over 75% were seen once. In this sample, this clone turned up a few times. This TCR came from a woman in her forties or fifties with active or convalescent COVID-19. The sample comprised peripheral blood.

For the CDR3, the DNA is TGTGCCAGCAGTTACCCGACAGCGAACACTGAAGCTTTCTTT. Its protein product is CASSYPTANTEAFF. V and J are TRBV6-2 or TRBV6-3 and TRBJ1-1; tentative D call: TRBD1 (5 bases). The CDR3 has 14 amino acids. The V end lost 2 bases, the J end lost 1 base, and 8 bases lay between the germline ends. Per the germline V gene, CDR1 is MNHEY and CDR2 is SVGEGT.